This section outlines one T cell receptor (beta chain) sequence together with its context. Its antigen is currently unknown. Use of 60 Vbeta and 13 Jbeta primers characterized the PCR. TCRdb's copy holds only in-frame clones and misses some; the assay was immunoSEQ multiplex PCR. The table has roughly 170,000 clones, roughly 84% seen once. This sample is drawn from a study of cytomegalovirus exposure and HLA in healthy donors. Donors consisted of healthy bone marrow donors. Study-level points and caveats: In an earlier analysis, productive rearrangement rates for most beta V segments clustered near 87% or 30%. TCR beta V- and J-gene trimming was later associated with a missense DCLRE1C variant.

The V gene lost 4 bases and the J gene lost 4 bases, with 16 bases spanning the gap. This CDR3 contains 15 residues. CDR1 and CDR2 from the germline V gene are SGHNT and YENEEA. The sequence was collected from a man younger than 45 in good health and CMV-seronegative. V is TRBV11-3 and J is TRBJ2-5; perhaps TRBD2 as D (6 bases). Sequenced sample: PBMCs. CDR3 residues: CASSSGRGLGETQYF. DNA for the CDR3: TGTGCCAGCAGCTCGGGTAGGGGACTGGGAGAGACCCAGTACTTC.